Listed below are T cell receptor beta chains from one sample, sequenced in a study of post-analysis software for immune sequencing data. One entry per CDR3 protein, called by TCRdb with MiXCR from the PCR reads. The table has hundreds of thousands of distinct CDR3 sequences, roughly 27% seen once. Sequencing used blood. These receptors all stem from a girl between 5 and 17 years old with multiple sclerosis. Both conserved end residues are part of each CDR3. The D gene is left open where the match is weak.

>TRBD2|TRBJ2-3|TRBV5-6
CASSSTSGFEDTQYF
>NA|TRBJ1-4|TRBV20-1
CSARDMLRGANEKLFF
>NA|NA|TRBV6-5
CASKKRSGLGEETQYF
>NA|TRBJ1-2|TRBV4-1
CASSQEWVGGGYTF
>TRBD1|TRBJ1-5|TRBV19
CASSPRDSSQHF
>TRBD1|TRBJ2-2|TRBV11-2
CAGTETGGIAGELFF
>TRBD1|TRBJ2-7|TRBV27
CASSQGTGRAYEQYF
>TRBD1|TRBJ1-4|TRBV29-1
CSVRDSGGFAEELFF
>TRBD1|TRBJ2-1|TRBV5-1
CASSLAFGTGVLYEQFF
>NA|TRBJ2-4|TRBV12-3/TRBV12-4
CASTPVGLGDIQYF
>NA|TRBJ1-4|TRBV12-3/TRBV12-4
CASSRGASGNEKLFF
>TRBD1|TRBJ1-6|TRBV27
CASSSRRTGLNSPLHF
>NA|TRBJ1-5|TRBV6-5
CASSRDWSNQPQHF
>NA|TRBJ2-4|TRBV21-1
CASSKGTAKNIQYF
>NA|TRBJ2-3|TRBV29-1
CSSPGGTDTQYF
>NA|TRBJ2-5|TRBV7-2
CASSFRDTRETQYF
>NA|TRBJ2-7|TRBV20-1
CSAPRPYLYEQYF
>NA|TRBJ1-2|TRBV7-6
CASSPFESYGYTF
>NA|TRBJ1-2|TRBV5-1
CASSLDGGDHYGYTF
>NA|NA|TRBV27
CASSLYLGDLYEQYF
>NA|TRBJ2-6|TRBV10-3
CAISTGSGANVLTF
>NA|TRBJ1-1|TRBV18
CASSPGLGRTEAFF
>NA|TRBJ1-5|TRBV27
CASSPQTGNSQPQHF
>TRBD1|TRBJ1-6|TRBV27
CASCPQGVHPLHF